The TCR beta chain under discussion was sequenced for a study of vaccination and CD4 T cells after COVID-19. With regard to this clonotype: The antigen is not known.

Sequencing of cultured CD4+ T cell DNA used the Oncomine TCR Beta short-read assay. TCRdb passed the PCR reads through MiXCR, listing each CDR3 protein once. The table shows approximately 8,100 distinct CDR3 sequences, with more than 60% occurring only once. Treatment of the sample: roughly 11-day PBMC culture with coronavirus spike peptide pools or control peptides (ViraFEST assay). Positive PCR tests came between March and December 2020, ahead of the US Alpha, Beta and Delta variants. Trimming removed 5 bases from V and 6 bases from J; junction bases left unmatched: 13. CDR3 size: 16 residues. Germline V lookup: CDR1 DFQATT, CDR2 SNEGSKA (reference sequence).

This sequence originates from a human donor with COVID-19. The V gene is TRBV20-1, the J gene TRBJ1-4; TRBD1 aligns across 9 bases. The sequencing here drew on cultured CD4+ T cells from blood, taken after SARS-CoV-2 vaccination. CDR3 residues: CSAENRPGQGYEKLFF. The CDR3 bases are TGCAGTGCTGAGAACCGACCGGGACAGGGATATGAAAAACTGTTTTTT.